This note documents a single T cell receptor (beta chain) sequence. This clonotype was counted only a few times. Its antigen target is currently unknown. No qualities accompany the bases; no much larger clone lies one base away. This record belongs to a study of Graves' ophthalmopathy and Graves' hyperthyroidism (dated by TCRdb to the late 2010s). In terms of the full investigation: A patient counted as having stable hyperthyroidism if there was no progression to ophthalmopathy within 18 months of follow-up. In total, 135 blood samples were TCR-sequenced: approximately 40 ophthalmopathy, about 75 hyperthyroidism and around 17 hyperthyroidism-to-ophthalmopathy patients. The independent validation cohort included approximately 19 hyperthyroidism patients plus 17 patients who later progressed from hyperthyroidism to ophthalmopathy. In over 5 hyperthyroidism patients, the T-cell repertoire of thyroid tissue was compared with the T-cell repertoire of blood. A discovery set of about a hundred patients (around 45 ophthalmopathy, around 57 stable hyperthyroidism) was enrolled to explore V-J signatures distinguishing ophthalmopathy from hyperthyroidism. To tell Graves' ophthalmopathy apart from Graves' hyperthyroidism, and to predict which patients would progress to ophthalmopathy, the study relied on TCR beta repertoire signatures. Once sampling was done, hyperthyroidism patients were given methimazole at a starting dose of 30 mg daily, while ophthalmopathy patients were given high-dose intravenous methylprednisolone. On the study overall, not on this receptor specifically: In validation, the model predicted ophthalmopathy progression with nearly 71% sensitivity and 72% to 80% specificity; roughly eleven predicted patients were CT-confirmed with GO in a median of approximately six months. Sample size was not statistically predetermined, and group allocation was not concealed from the investigators. In cross-validation, the 13-signature model distinguished ophthalmopathy from stable hyperthyroidism with approximately 90% sensitivity and 81% to 82% specificity, while in the test set the corresponding values were around 79% and 71%. Most of the expanded thyroid clonotypes with a frequency above 0.001 were also detected in blood, and it was suggested that the thyroid immune response may be reflected by blood repertoires.

The hyperthyroidism patients were 18 to 65 years old and newly diagnosed, with a disease duration of less than 2 months. Patients were excluded if they had other autoimmune diseases, uncontrolled infections, pregnancy or lactation. Diagnosis relied on clinical symptoms, serum thyroxine, TRAb, thyroid ultrasound and orbital computed tomography. Total RNA was extracted with Trizol reagent and quality-checked on an Agilent 2100 Bioanalyzer. Inclusive of the bounding cysteine and phenylalanine, the CDR3 is 14 residues long. Kept here is only the CDR3 DNA, which spans 42 bases and is read in frame from base 1. V ends up 5 bases short and J 5 bases short, with an unmatched junction base count of 9. According to the germline V gene (reference sequence), CDR1 reads LNHDA and CDR2 reads SQIVND. For repertoire sequencing, TCR beta CDR3 regions were amplified from RNA transcripts. HTBI primers and the Qiagen OneStep RT-PCR kit were used in a first-round RT-PCR, which was followed by a second-round multiplex PCR, size selection and purification. Libraries were sequenced on an Illumina HiSeq2000 using paired-end 100 bp reads. Per the source publication's procedure: Reads were processed with SOAPnuke, discarding reads with adapters, uncalled bases, mean Phred below 15, or no exact constant-primer or identifier match. COPE v1.2.5 was used to merge high-quality paired reads. Unique nucleotide sequences were defined as clonotypes and aligned to IMGT TRB V, D and J references using MiTCR v1.1. Only V-J combinations with frequency above 0.0001 were analysed, covering around 99% of repertoires. A TCR clonal expansion and chaos score per V-J combination was defined as the ratio of F50 clonal expansion to chaos observed in the TCRdist matrix. Features were reduced by Welch's t-statistics and random forest to some 13 V-J combinations, which fed a naive Bayes classifier. The similarity between thyroid and blood repertoires was quantified using the Morisita-Horn index. TCRdb trimmed public reads at Q25 via fastp, called clones via MiXCR and kept in-frame beta chains. Every entry covers one CDR3 protein and lists the most common genes and DNA from its rows. These V and J calls derive from TCRdb rather than the authors' analysis. The table for this sample lists around 1.1 million distinct CDR3 sequences; about 40% of them were counted only once. The ten top clones hold 11% of the sample.

The sequence joins TRBV19 to TRBJ2-7; 7 central nucleotides agree with TRBD2. The sequence came from an adult man with Graves' hyperthyroidism. The source material was peripheral blood or thyroid tissue (not recorded which). The nucleotide sequence is TGTGCCAGTAGTCCACTAGCGTGGATCAACGAGCAGTACTTC. Translation gives CASSPLAWINEQYF.